This TCR beta chain was recorded in a study of T-cell memory formation after mild COVID-19 (dated by TCRdb to the early 2020s). Looking at the study overall: Most TCR sequence clusters were specific to one of the two donors. T-cell clones expanding and contracting after mild COVID-19 in two donors were tracked by longitudinal TCRalpha and TCRbeta repertoire sequencing. Two young, previously healthy adult volunteers made up the cohort, one male and one female.

TCRdb shows the sequencer as Illumina NovaSeq 6000. Using 5'RACE with constant-segment primers, TCRalpha and TCRbeta cDNA libraries were constructed, with sample barcodes and unique molecular identifiers added in the process. RNA was extracted from every sample with Trizol reagent. Libraries were amplified in two PCR steps, with a second sample barcode and Illumina TruSeq adapters added in the second step. Sequencing of the libraries was done on an Illumina NovaSeq, producing 2 x 150 bp paired-end reads. On the study's bioinformatics: Demultiplexing of reads and collapsing into UMI-guided consensus sequences were performed with migec v1.2.7. Using mixcr v2.1.11, UMI consensuses were aligned to TRA and TRB V and J templates and then assembled into clonotypes. Expanded or contracted clonotypes were those called significant by both edgeR and NoisET, with noise models trained on biological replicates. For edgeR calls, the cutoffs were a false discovery rate-adjusted p below 0.01 and a log2 fold-change threshold of 1. As an exploratory analysis of dynamics, PCA with hierarchical clustering was applied to max-normalized trajectories of the 1000 most abundant clonotypes. Separately sequenced CD4+ and CD8+ repertoires were used to assign the CD4 or CD8 phenotype of responding clones. TCRdb took the public reads, trimmed them with fastp at Q25, ran MiXCR for clone calling and kept in-frame beta chains. Each entry is one CDR3 protein sequence, shown with its most common DNA and genes. For this entry, the V and J calls and clone size follow TCRdb and not the study's own pipeline. Recorded for this sample are approximately 300,000 distinct CDR3 sequences; approximately 16% of them occurred a single time. The ten largest clones take up more than 20% of the sample.

There are 13 amino acids in the CDR3, from cysteine to phenylalanine inclusive. Here the CDR3 DNA is all that survives: 39 bases in frame from base 1. The junction shows trimming of 6 bases on V and 3 bases on J, plus 11 bases between the germline ends. CDR1 and CDR2 are read off the germline V gene as MDHEN and SYDVKM. What the research found in general, with its limitations: Some responding clones were detected in pre-infection memory, which suggested that pre-existing cross-reactive memory T cells had joined the SARS-CoV-2 response. The study covered only two mild cases, and larger cohorts including severe cases with pre-infection samples were considered necessary. Balanced CD4/CD8 phenotypes were observed for clones contracting from day 15 to 85, whereas a bias towards CD4+ was observed for a second wave of clones expanding from day 15 to 37. SARS-CoV-2 specificity was not confirmed for the second-wave clones peaking on day 37. Contracting CD4+ clones were found mainly in CM and EM memory subsets, while CD8+ clones were enriched in EMRA.

This clonotype was counted only a few times. What this receptor recognizes is not known. No clone much larger than this one lies a single base away; base qualities are absent. PBMCs were isolated by Ficoll-Paque density gradient centrifugation. Input material: PBMCs or a T cell subset sorted from them (not recorded which). The TCR sequence derives from a man between 18 and 29 years old who had mild COVID-19 (a few samples of this study predate the infection). The sample titles of this study are shuffled in the database, so cell type and time point are left out; the donor was told from shared clones. The chain uses TRBV28 and TRBJ2-5, with the D gene not clear enough to name. CDR3 sequence: CASSWRREETQYF. The base sequence is TGTGCCAGCAGCTGGAGAAGAGAAGAGACCCAGTACTTC.